This is a list of T cell receptor beta chains from one sample in a study of multiple sclerosis patients with progressive multifocal leukoencephalopathy. The assay was immunoSEQ multiplex PCR, and TCRdb's table has in-frame clones only and misses some. The sample gives 25,000 or so clones, more than 85% of which show up once; about 2.1% is in the top ten. The source material was PBMCs, sampled from a patient treated with natalizumab. Receptors were obtained from a man aged 25 to 45 with multiple sclerosis. Each CDR3 is given with its conserved first and last residue. D genes are given only for firm matches.

j_gene: TRBJ1-6; d_gene: .; v_gene: TRBV9; CDR3aa: CASSVGRQFQESPLHF
j_gene: TRBJ1-2; d_gene: .; v_gene: TRBV10-3; CDR3aa: CAISETPRGHYGYTF
j_gene: TRBJ2-1; d_gene: .; v_gene: TRBV7-6; CDR3aa: CASSLVGAYNEQFF
j_gene: TRBJ2-5; d_gene: TRBD2; v_gene: TRBV9; CDR3aa: CASSQTAGGRETQYF
j_gene: TRBJ2-5; d_gene: TRBD2; v_gene: TRBV18; CDR3aa: CASSTLAAVQETQYF
j_gene: TRBJ1-1; d_gene: .; v_gene: TRBV5-1; CDR3aa: CASSPLSGSGAEAFF
j_gene: TRBJ2-6; d_gene: .; v_gene: TRBV4-2; CDR3aa: CASSQGSTDSGANVLTF
j_gene: TRBJ2-1; d_gene: TRBD1; v_gene: TRBV19; CDR3aa: CASSIKSVGQGAYNEQFF
j_gene: TRBJ2-1; d_gene: .; v_gene: TRBV27; CDR3aa: CASSFGGRNNEQFF
j_gene: TRBJ2-2; d_gene: .; v_gene: TRBV19; CDR3aa: CASSTGQPPRELFF
j_gene: TRBJ1-6; d_gene: TRBD1; v_gene: TRBV4-3; CDR3aa: CASSPDRVSYNSPLHF
j_gene: TRBJ1-1; d_gene: .; v_gene: TRBV6-6; CDR3aa: CASSFQQGHNTEAFF
j_gene: TRBJ2-6; d_gene: .; v_gene: TRBV29-1; CDR3aa: CSAPVGAGANVLTF
j_gene: TRBJ1-5; d_gene: .; v_gene: TRBV7-9; CDR3aa: CASSSGISPQHF
j_gene: TRBJ2-5; d_gene: .; v_gene: TRBV9; CDR3aa: CASSVAYGETQYF
j_gene: TRBJ2-6; d_gene: .; v_gene: TRBV7-9; CDR3aa: CASSFGQTDANVLTF
j_gene: TRBJ1-2; d_gene: TRBD1; v_gene: TRBV11-3; CDR3aa: CASSSDRGPYGYTF
j_gene: TRBJ1-2; d_gene: .; v_gene: TRBV6-5; CDR3aa: CASKDGGRGYTF
j_gene: TRBJ2-5; d_gene: TRBD2; v_gene: TRBV5-4; CDR3aa: CASSFGGVLETQYF
j_gene: TRBJ1-1; d_gene: .; v_gene: TRBV29-1; CDR3aa: CSGAGTTEAFF
j_gene: TRBJ2-5; d_gene: TRBD2; v_gene: TRBV13; CDR3aa: CASSLRLAESRETQYF
j_gene: TRBJ1-4; d_gene: .; v_gene: TRBV4-1; CDR3aa: CASSQGPTQANEKLFF